A single sample is the source of the 25 T cell receptor beta chains below, sequenced in a study of PD-1 blockade in classical Hodgkin lymphoma. TCRdb's table, derived via immunoSEQ multiplex PCR, lists solely in-frame clones and lacks some. The sample contains under 20,000 clones, less than 85% of which appear only once. Time point noted: cycle 4 day 1 (C4D1), after more than 5 weeks of nivolumab. Every one of the patients relapsed after autologous stem cell transplantation (brentuximab vedotin exposure was variable). The input for sequencing was peripheral blood mononuclear cells (PBMCs), taken before the fourth cycle of nivolumab. The receptors were gathered from a human donor with classical Hodgkin lymphoma.

This clone was seen just once. The chain couples TRBV11-3 to TRBJ1-1; the D is unclear. The CDR3 has 14 amino acids. Trimming stripped 1 base from V and 1 base from J, with 7 bases between. Germline-derived CDR1 and CDR2 are SGHNT and YENEEA. CDR3 protein: CASSLGLPNTEAFF. CDR3 coding DNA: TGTGCCAGCAGCTTAGGGTTACCGAACACTGAAGCTTTCTTT. Full variable domain (outside the CDR3, taken from reference TRBV11-3 and TRBJ1-1): EAGVVQSPRYKIIEKKQPVAFWCNPISGHNTLYWYLQNLGQGPELLIRYENEEAVDDSQLPKDRFSAERLKGVDSTLKIQPAELGDSAVYLCASSLGLPNTEAFFGQGTRLTVV.

A few counts support this clone. V usage is TRBV7-9 and J usage is TRBJ1-2, with D possibly matching TRBD1 (5 bases). This CDR3 has 14 residues. V lost 5 bases, J lost 3 bases, and 13 bases lay in between. Germline loops: CDR1 SEHNR, CDR2 FQNEAQ (reference sequence). This chain's CDR3 is CASSGGTRDYGYTF. CDR3 bases: TGTGCCAGCAGCGGGGGGACGAGGGACTATGGCTACACCTTC.

The chain uses TRBV6-1 and TRBJ1-5; no firm D call. From germline, CDR1 is MNHNS and CDR2 SASEGT. This CDR3 contains 12 residues. Trimming left V 6 bases short and J 4 bases short, with 7 bases between. The CDR3 loop reads CASRQINQPQHF. The CDR3 DNA is TGTGCCAGCAGGCAGATTAATCAGCCCCAGCATTTT.

This clone was observed a handful of times. The chain links TRBV9 to TRBJ2-3; the match to TRBD2 covers 8 bases. V shed 0 bases and J 9 bases; nucleotides not matched to a gene: 12. This CDR3 region has 16 residues. Germline CDR1 is SGDLS and CDR2 is YYNGEE. Here the CDR3 reads CASSVVFGREVRTQYF. The CDR3 DNA follows: TGTGCCAGCAGCGTAGTTTTCGGGCGGGAGGTTCGGACGCAGTATTTT.

V usage is TRBV11-3 and J usage is TRBJ2-5; TRBD2 might be the D (6 bases). V lost 5 bases and J lost 5, with 21 bases in between. The CDR3 has 16 amino acids. The germline CDR1 and CDR2 sequences are SGHNT and YENEEA. CDR3 amino acids: CASSSGEEGGQETQYF. The CDR3 DNA follows: TGTGCCAGCAGCAGTGGGGAGGAGGGTGGGCAGGAGACCCAGTACTTC.

The V and J genes are TRBV5-6 and TRBJ2-7; D perhaps matches TRBD1 (5 bases). V shed 6 bases and J shed 0 bases, with 10 bases lying between them. The CDR3 totals 13 residues. CDR1 is SGHDT and CDR2 is YYEEEE in the germline V gene. The CDR3 reads CASTRQSSYEQYF. DNA of the CDR3: TGTGCCAGCACCAGACAGAGCTCCTACGAGCAGTACTTC.

The chain is built from TRBV7-3 and TRBJ1-2; 10 nucleotides line up with TRBD1. The CDR3 has 14 amino acids. CDR1 is SGHTA, CDR2 FQGTGA, per germline. The V segment lost 3 bases and the J segment 6 bases; nucleotides outside the gene matches: 4. Here the CDR3 reads CASSLGDRGDGYTF. CDR3 DNA: TGTGCCAGCAGCTTGGGGGACAGGGGCGATGGCTACACCTTC.

The CDR3 region has the DNA TGTGCCAGCAGTTACCCCACAGGGAACACTGAAGCTTTCTTT. Translated, it gives CASSYPTGNTEAFF. This sequence joins TRBV6-5 and TRBJ1-1, with TRBD1 as a possible D gene (5 bases). Trimming stripped 2 bases from V and 1 base from J, with 8 bases between. Germline V gene sequence: CDR1 MNHEY, CDR2 SVGAGI. The CDR3 runs to 14 residues.

CDR3 region: CASSYERGTDTQYF. CDR3 nucleotide sequence: TGTGCCAGCAGTTACGAGCGGGGGACAGATACGCAGTATTTT. The gene calls are TRBV6-5 and TRBJ2-3; 8 bases match TRBD2. The CDR3 contains 14 residues. V dropped 2 bases and J dropped 3; count of bases not matched to a gene: 1. Germline V lookup: CDR1 MNHEY, CDR2 SVGAGI.

The chain couples TRBV7-9 to TRBJ1-3; no definite D call. The CDR3 consists of 16 residues. Trimming pared 2 bases from V and 0 bases from J, leaving 11 bases between. Looked up from germline, CDR1 is SEHNR and CDR2 is FQNEAQ (reference sequence). For the CDR3, the DNA is TGTGCCAGCAGCTTATCCGGACTGCGCTCTGGAAACACCATATATTTT. Translated, it gives CASSLSGLRSGNTIYF. The whole variable domain, remainder taken from reference TRBV7-9 and TRBJ1-3, is DTGVSQNPRHKITKRGQNVTFRCDPISEHNRLYWYRQTLGQGPEFLTYFQNEAQLEKSRLLSDRFSAERPKGSFSTLEIQRTEQGDSAMYLCASSLSGLRSGNTIYFGEGSWLTVV.

The V call is TRBV7-2, the J call TRBJ2-7, with 10 bases lining up with TRBD2. The V segment lost 5 bases and the J segment 1 base; nucleotides outside the gene matches: 5. The CDR3 is 15 residues long. Germline values: CDR1 SGHTA, CDR2 FQGNSA. CDR3 DNA: TGTGCCAGCAGCCCGTGGACTAGCGGATCCTACGAGCAGTACTTC. Translation gives CASSPWTSGSYEQYF.

The V gene is TRBV29-1, the J gene TRBJ1-1; D is ambiguous. CDR1 SQVTM and CDR2 ANQGSEA come from the germline V gene. Trimming cost V 7 bases and J 1 base, with 10 bases left between them. The CDR3 consists of 12 residues. DNA for the CDR3: TGCAGCGCCTTTGGGAAGAACACTGAAGCTTTCTTT. Its protein product is CSAFGKNTEAFF.

This chain links TRBV18 with TRBJ1-5; D gene unclear. In germline, CDR1 is KGHSH, CDR2 LQKENI. This CDR3 is built from 13 residues. V lost 1 base, J lost 1 base, and 2 bases lay in between. The CDR3 here is CASSPQSNQPQHF. The CDR3 bases are TGTGCCAGCTCACCACAAAGCAATCAGCCCCAGCATTTT.

Of note for this clone: Other DNA sequences within the sample encode an identical CDR3. The chain couples TRBV5-1 to TRBJ2-2; TRBD1 aligns across 7 bases. The CDR3 is made up of 15 amino acids. Trimming cost V 1 base and J 1 base; bases outside gene matches: 1. Germline V lookup: CDR1 SGHRS, CDR2 YFSETQ. The CDR3 region has the DNA TGCGCCAGCAGCTTGAACAGGGGGAACACCGGGGAGCTGTTTTTT. This gives the protein CASSLNRGNTGELFF.

The rearrangement uses TRBV19 and TRBJ1-2; TRBD1 agrees at 10 bases. The CDR3 loop spans 13 amino acids. The germline CDR1 and CDR2 sequences are LNHDA and SQIVND (reference sequence). V shed 5 bases, J shed 6 bases, and the junction held 3 bases outside the gene matches. CDR3 region: CASSGTGENGYTF. DNA of the CDR3: TGTGCCAGTAGTGGGACAGGGGAGAATGGCTACACCTTC.

V usage is TRBV6-5 and J usage is TRBJ2-2, with 8 nucleotides matching TRBD1. Germline CDR1 is MNHEY and CDR2 is SVGAGI. The CDR3 runs to 14 residues. Trimming cost V 7 bases and J 5 bases; bases outside gene matches: 6. CDR3 sequence: CASTRDRTTGELFF. CDR3 in DNA: TGTGCCAGCACGCGGGACAGGACAACCGGGGAGCTGTTTTTT.

This sequence joins TRBV30 and TRBJ1-5; D is perhaps TRBD1 (5 bases). V lost 4 bases and J 9 bases, leaving 13 bases between the germline ends. Germline CDR1 reads GTSNPN; CDR2 reads SVGIG (reference sequence). The CDR3 extends over 12 amino acids. In nucleotides, the CDR3 is TGTGCCTGGAAGAGGGGCTGGGGGCCCCAGCATTTT. Translation gives CAWKRGWGPQHF.

This clone was seen a single time. The J gene is TRBJ2-5, the V gene TRBV5-6, with 8 bases lining up with TRBD1. CDR3 length equals 15 residues. Germline V gives CDR1 SGHDT, CDR2 YYEEEE. J was trimmed by 4 bases and V by 3 bases; bases with no gene match: 8. Here the CDR3 reads CASSSRQGWGETQYF. The CDR3 DNA reads TGTGCCAGCAGCTCTCGACAGGGGTGGGGAGAGACCCAGTACTTC.

Written as DNA, the CDR3 is TGTGCCAGCAGCTTGACTAGCGGGAGTCCCGAGCAGTACTTC. It specifies CASSLTSGSPEQYF. The chain joins TRBV7-8 to TRBJ2-7, with 12 bases that match TRBD2. Unmatched junction bases numbered 3, after V lost 3 bases and J lost 6 bases. This CDR3 is 14 amino acids long. Germline CDR1 reads SGHVS; CDR2 reads FQNEAQ.

This clone was seen a few times. V and J are TRBV5-1 and TRBJ1-2, with a possible D match to TRBD1 (6 bases). The germline V gene encodes CDR1 SGHRS and CDR2 YFSETQ. The CDR3 has 12 residues. V gave up 4 bases and J gave up 7 bases, with 11 bases separating them. The CDR3 spells CASSEGVVGYTF. In DNA form, the CDR3 reads TGCGCCAGCAGCGAGGGGGTGGTTGGCTACACCTTC.

The sample holds one count of this clone. The chain employs TRBV19 and TRBJ2-2, with unresolved D. V gave up 6 bases and J gave up 0 bases, with 14 bases separating them. The CDR3 contains 16 residues. Germline lookup yields CDR1 LNHDA and CDR2 SQIVND (reference sequence). CDR3 protein: CASRVRILANTGELFF. The CDR3 nucleotides are TGTGCCAGTAGGGTCCGGATTTTAGCGAACACCGGGGAGCTGTTTTTT.

This rearrangement joins TRBV7-9 to TRBJ1-5; TRBD1 might be the D (6 bases). Trimming removed 5 bases from V and 5 bases from J, with 13 bases in between. Germline-derived CDR1 and CDR2 are SEHNR and FQNEAQ (reference sequence). The CDR3 totals 14 residues. The CDR3 is CASSPTGTYQPQHF. CDR3 DNA sequence: TGTGCCAGCAGCCCAACAGGGACTTATCAGCCCCAGCATTTT.

The chain employs TRBV7-2 and TRBJ1-2; D is uncertain. Germline CDR1 SGHTA, CDR2 FQGNSA. The CDR3 sequence is 14 residues long. V was pared by 4 bases and J by 0 bases, with 9 bases between. CDR3 sequence reads: CASSSHVANYGYTF. The CDR3 coding sequence is TGTGCCAGCAGCTCCCACGTCGCTAACTATGGCTACACCTTC.

This rearrangement joins TRBV19 to TRBJ2-1; D is perhaps TRBD2 (5 bases). Trimming pared 3 bases from V and 0 bases from J, leaving 15 bases between. This CDR3 is 17 amino acids long. From germline, CDR1 is LNHDA and CDR2 SQIVND (reference sequence). The CDR3 loop reads CASSIVLSGSSYNEQFF. The CDR3 DNA reads TGTGCCAGTAGTATTGTTTTAAGTGGGAGCTCCTACAATGAGCAGTTCTTC.

This chain connects TRBV15 to TRBJ1-6, with D perhaps matching TRBD1 (6 bases). The CDR3 sequence is 15 residues long. The germline V gene encodes CDR1 LNHNV and CDR2 YYDKDF (reference sequence). The V end lost 3 bases, the J end lost 6 bases, and 12 bases lay between the germline ends. CDR3 bases: TGTGCCACCAGCAGGGTGGACAGTCCTAATTCACCCCTCCACTTT. It yields the protein CATSRVDSPNSPLHF.